The 32 T cell receptor beta chains below come from one sample, sequenced in a study of shared clonotypes between healthy human individuals. Measured with immunoSEQ multiplex PCR; TCRdb has only the in-frame clones, and not every one. The table lists about 660,000 clones, 74% of them singletons. Sequenced material: memory CD4+ T cells sorted from blood. Subset of the sample: CD45RA-negative fraction. The receptor set was obtained from a woman in her twenties or thirties in good health.

This chain connects TRBV2 to TRBJ2-1; D uncertain. The CDR3 is made up of 12 amino acids. Germline V gene sequence: CDR1 SNHLY, CDR2 FYNNEI. V lost 2 bases and J 9 bases, leaving 8 bases between the germline ends. DNA for the CDR3: TGTGCCAGCAGTGAACGGAGTTCTGAGCAGTTCTTC. Translated, it gives CASSERSSEQFF.

V and J are TRBV2 and TRBJ1-5; unclear D gene. Germline V gene data show CDR1 as SNHLY and CDR2 as FYNNEI. The V gene lost 2 bases and the J gene lost 4 bases, with 12 bases spanning the gap. This CDR3 region has 15 residues. The CDR3 DNA reads TGTGCCAGCAGTGAATCGCGGGTACGGAATCAGCCCCAGCATTTT. This sequence encodes CASSESRVRNQPQHF.

The chain carries TRBV20-1 and TRBJ2-3; D remains unclear. Germline values: CDR1 DFQATT, CDR2 SNEGSKA (reference sequence). This CDR3 has 10 amino acids. V lost 5 bases and J 10 bases, leaving 10 bases between the germline ends. The chain's CDR3 is CSARLRPQYF. The CDR3 nucleotides are TGCAGTGCTCGACTCAGACCGCAGTATTTT.

Here the CDR3 DNA reads TGTGCCACCACCGGGACACCGAACACCGGGGAGCTGTTTTTT. Protein product: CATTGTPNTGELFF. V gene TRBV19 combines with J gene TRBJ2-2, with a weak D call TRBD1 (6 bases). CDR3 length equals 14 residues. Per germline, CDR1 LNHDA and CDR2 SQIVND (reference sequence). Trimming cost V 10 bases and J 0 bases, with 12 bases left between them.

The genes are TRBV11-2 and TRBJ2-2; TRBD2 matches 7 bases. This CDR3 is 14 amino acids long. In germline, CDR1 is SGHAT, CDR2 FQNNGV. V was pared by 6 bases and J by 7 bases, with 8 bases of the junction left unmatched. The CDR3 is CASRTSWGGGELFF. The CDR3 DNA follows: TGTGCCAGCAGGACTAGCTGGGGTGGCGGGGAGCTGTTTTTT.

The V gene is TRBV18, the J gene TRBJ1-5; 10 bases align to TRBD1. This CDR3 region has 15 residues. J was trimmed by 7 bases and V by 5 bases; bases with no gene match: 8. CDR1 KGHSH and CDR2 LQKENI come from the germline V gene. CDR3 sequence reads: CASSSRGTGEQPQHF. CDR3 DNA: TGTGCCAGCTCATCCCGTGGGACAGGGGAACAGCCCCAGCATTTT.

This chain connects TRBV28 to TRBJ2-1; 8 nucleotides align to TRBD2. CDR3 length: 17 amino acids. Germline CDR1 and CDR2: MDHEN and SYDVKM. Trimming cost V 2 bases and J 1 base; bases outside gene matches: 7. The CDR3 sequence: CASSLGAGESSYNEQFF. DNA for the CDR3: TGTGCCAGCAGTTTAGGAGCGGGAGAGTCATCCTACAATGAGCAGTTCTTC.

Remarks on this clone: Other DNA sequences in this sample translate to the same CDR3. This chain connects TRBV7-2 to TRBJ2-7, with TRBD1 matching over 7 bases. Losses at the gene ends were 4 bases for V and 4 bases for J; bases not matched to a gene: 7. In germline, CDR1 is SGHTA, CDR2 FQGNSA. There are 14 residues in the CDR3. The CDR3 protein is CASSYQRDSYEQYF. The DNA of the CDR3 is TGTGCCAGCAGCTACCAACGGGACAGTTACGAGCAGTACTTC. The complete variable domain, with remaining parts taken from reference TRBV7-2 and TRBJ2-7, reads GAGVSQSPSNKVTEKGKDVELRCDPISGHTALYWYRQSLGQGLEFLIYFQGNSAPDKSGLPSDRFSAERTGGSVSTLTIQRTQQEDSAVYLCASSYQRDSYEQYFGPGTRLTVT.

The J gene is TRBJ1-5, the V gene TRBV28, with a weak D call TRBD1 (5 bases). V lost 5 bases and J lost 3, with 14 bases in between. The germline V gene has CDR1 MDHEN and CDR2 SYDVKM. The CDR3 length is 15 residues. This chain's CDR3 is CASSRGPQINQPQHF. In nucleotides, the CDR3 is TGTGCCAGCAGTCGGGGACCCCAAATCAATCAGCCCCAGCATTTT.

The chain joins TRBV7-9 to TRBJ2-7, with 12 bases identical to TRBD1. Germline V gene lookup returns CDR1 SEHNR and CDR2 FQNEAQ (reference sequence). CDR3 size: 12 residues. The CDR3 reads CATGQGAGEQYF. Here the CDR3 DNA reads TGTGCAACGGGACAGGGGGCCGGGGAGCAGTACTTC.

This clone has just one count. The rearrangement links TRBV18 to TRBJ2-3, with D possibly being TRBD1 (5 bases). Deletions cut 3 bases from V and 4 bases from J, with 14 bases between. The germline CDR1 and CDR2 sequences are KGHSH and LQKENI. CDR3 length: 15 amino acids. CDR3 region: CASSPGQGNADTQYF. CDR3 DNA: TGTGCCAGCTCACCGGGGCAGGGAAACGCAGATACGCAGTATTTT. The variable domain in full, completed from reference TRBV18 and TRBJ2-3, reads NAGVMQNPRHLVRRRGQEARLRCSPMKGHSHVYWYRQLPEEGLKFMVYLQKENIIDESGMPKERFSAEFPKEGPSILRIQQVVRGDSAAYFCASSPGQGNADTQYFGPGTRLTVL.

The V call is TRBV7-9, the J call TRBJ2-7; 9 bases agree with TRBD1. The CDR3 contains 16 residues. Germline CDR1 is SEHNR and CDR2 is FQNEAQ (reference sequence). V lost 2 bases, J lost 5 bases, and 10 bases stayed unmatched. CDR3 sequence: CASSLSPGTGFHEQYF. As DNA, the CDR3 is TGTGCCAGCAGCTTAAGCCCCGGGACAGGGTTCCACGAGCAGTACTTC.

The chain links TRBV5-1 to TRBJ1-2; D unresolved. V dropped 3 bases and J dropped 6 bases, with 6 bases sitting between them. There are 11 residues in the CDR3. Germline V gives CDR1 SGHRS, CDR2 YFSETQ. CDR3 DNA: TGCGCCAGCAGCTCGGGAAATGGCTACACCTTC. Its translation is CASSSGNGYTF.

This clone was seen a single time. V gene TRBV30 combines with J gene TRBJ2-2, with TRBD2 as a possible D gene (5 bases). This CDR3 comprises 15 residues. Deletions cut 0 bases from V and 2 bases from J, with 10 bases between. Germline V lookup: CDR1 GTSNPN, CDR2 SVGIG (reference sequence). CDR3 loop: CAWSVRVANTGELFF. Here the CDR3 DNA reads TGTGCCTGGAGTGTGCGGGTAGCTAACACCGGGGAGCTGTTTTTT.

The rearrangement joins TRBV11-2 to TRBJ2-2, with 13 bases that match TRBD2. Per the germline V gene, CDR1 is SGHAT and CDR2 is FQNNGV. This CDR3 region has 19 residues. V trimming: 5 bases; J trimming: 6 bases; junction bases outside the gene matches: 15. The DNA of the CDR3 is TGTGCCAGCAGCCTCACTAGCGGGAGGGCCCCGGTTTTAGCCGGGGAGCTGTTTTTT. It is translated as CASSLTSGRAPVLAGELFF.

The chain recombines TRBV9 with TRBJ2-3; the D is unclear. This CDR3 contains 14 residues. CDR1 SGDLS and CDR2 YYNGEE come from the germline V gene. V was cut by 4 bases and J by 1 base, with 10 bases left in between. The CDR3 loop is CASSPLTGTDTQYF. CDR3 DNA: TGTGCCAGCAGCCCCCTGACGGGCACAGATACGCAGTATTTT.

V is TRBV6-4 and J is TRBJ1-1; D might be TRBD1 (5 bases). Trimming took 6 bases from V and 4 from J, leaving 12 bases between them. This CDR3 is 13 amino acids long. Germline-derived CDR1 and CDR2 are MRHNA and SNTAGT. CDR3 residues: CASRFSGGTEAFF. CDR3 in DNA: TGTGCCAGCAGATTTTCGGGGGGCACTGAAGCTTTCTTT.

This clone was seen only once. The rearrangement joins TRBV19 to TRBJ2-5; D is possibly TRBD1 (6 bases). V lost 4 bases and J lost 5, with 14 bases in between. The CDR3 has 14 amino acids. From germline, CDR1 is LNHDA and CDR2 SQIVND (reference sequence). The CDR3, as DNA: TGTGCCAGTAGTAAATCGACAGGCCGGGAGACCCAGTACTTC. Translation: CASSKSTGRETQYF.

The chain combines TRBV5-4 with TRBJ2-1; D is perhaps TRBD2 (6 bases). Germline V CDR1 and CDR2: SGHNT, YYREEE (reference sequence). V was pared by 4 bases and J by 6 bases, with 17 bases between. CDR3 size: 15 residues. CDR3 DNA sequence: TGTGCCAGCAGCCCAGGGACTGGTTCGAGCAATGAGCAGTTCTTC. Protein: CASSPGTGSSNEQFF.

The chain uses TRBV27 and TRBJ2-7, with 11 positions matching TRBD1. Germline V lookup: CDR1 MNHEY, CDR2 SMNVEV (reference sequence). The CDR3 consists of 16 residues. Unmatched junction bases numbered 17, after V lost 10 bases and J lost 6 bases. The CDR3 DNA follows: TGTGCCATTCCTGAGGAAACCGGGACAGGGGGACCCGAGCAGTACTTC. This gives the protein CAIPEETGTGGPEQYF.

The chain couples TRBV6-1 to TRBJ2-5; D possibly corresponds to TRBD2 (5 bases). From germline, CDR1 is MNHNS and CDR2 SASEGT. This CDR3 region has 14 residues. The V gene lost 2 bases and the J gene lost 4 bases, with 11 bases spanning the gap. The CDR3 DNA reads as TGTGCCAGCAGTGAATCACCGGAGGCAGAGACCCAGTACTTC. Its translation is CASSESPEAETQYF.

This clone was observed a single time. The rearrangement uses TRBV19 and TRBJ2-2, with 9 bases lining up with TRBD2. The CDR3 covers 20 residues. Germline trimming cut 3 bases from V and 0 bases from J; bases unmatched to any gene: 14. Germline CDR1 LNHDA, CDR2 SQIVND (reference sequence). The CDR3 DNA is TGTGCCAGTAGTATCTCCCCCCTTGGTAGCGGGAGACCGAACACCGGGGAGCTGTTTTTT. Its protein product is CASSISPLGSGRPNTGELFF.

The rearrangement links TRBV7-2 to TRBJ2-3; D might be TRBD1 or TRBD2, each matching 5 bases. The CDR3 sequence is 15 residues long. V gave up 5 bases and J gave up 4 bases, with 16 bases separating them. Germline V gene sequence: CDR1 SGHTA, CDR2 FQGNSA. CDR3 residues: CASSPGAGGADTQYF. CDR3 bases: TGTGCCAGCAGCCCCGGGGCGGGCGGCGCAGATACGCAGTATTTT.

This clone has only a few counts. CDR3 in amino acids: CASSTNRASGEQYF. CDR3 DNA: TGTGCCAGCAGCACCAATCGGGCTAGCGGGGAGCAGTACTTC. This chain uses TRBV6-6 with TRBJ2-7, with 8 positions matching TRBD2. Looked up from germline, CDR1 is MNHNY and CDR2 is SVGAGI (reference sequence). The CDR3 is 14 residues long. V lost 6 bases, J lost 7 bases, and 11 bases stayed unmatched.

V is TRBV28 and J is TRBJ1-3, with D possibly TRBD1 on 5 matching bases. The CDR3 is 17 amino acids. Per the germline V gene, CDR1 is MDHEN and CDR2 is SYDVKM. Trimming stripped 7 bases from V and 0 bases from J, with 19 bases between. CDR3 loop: CASISGGEWGSGNTIYF. CDR3 bases: TGTGCCAGCATTTCGGGAGGGGAATGGGGCTCTGGAAACACCATATATTTT.

The chain has TRBV28 and TRBJ1-5; tentative D call: TRBD1 (5 bases). Germline V gives CDR1 MDHEN, CDR2 SYDVKM. Trimming removed 1 base at V and 2 bases at J, with 12 bases between. The CDR3 length is 16 residues. CDR3 amino acids: CASSLSSVRGNQPQHF. The CDR3 nucleotides are TGTGCCAGCAGTTTATCTTCGGTCAGGGGCAATCAGCCCCAGCATTTT. The full variable domain, its missing parts supplied by reference TRBV28 and TRBJ1-5, is DVKVTQSSRYLVKRTGEKVFLECVQDMDHENMFWYRQDPGLGLRLIYFSYDVKMKEKGDIPEGYSVSREKKERFSLILESASTNQTSMYLCASSLSSVRGNQPQHFGDGTRLSIL.

The table lists this clone with a few counts. The genes are TRBV2 and TRBJ2-1; TRBD2 agrees at 11 bases. Germline-derived CDR1 and CDR2 are SNHLY and FYNNEI. This CDR3 contains 15 residues. The V gene end was trimmed by 7 bases and the J gene end by 7 bases; junction bases not matched to a gene: 9. The CDR3 is CASNKLAGVLNEQFF. CDR3 nucleotide sequence: TGTGCCAGCAATAAACTAGCGGGAGTGCTGAATGAGCAGTTCTTC.

This chain connects TRBV6-5 to TRBJ2-3, with TRBD2 identical over 9 bases. V lost 2 bases to trimming and J lost 1 base; unmatched junction nucleotides: 4. CDR1 is MNHEY, CDR2 SVGAGI, per germline. The CDR3 runs 16 residues. The CDR3: CASSYATSGGTDTQYF. CDR3 nucleotide sequence: TGTGCCAGCAGTTACGCGACTAGCGGTGGCACAGATACGCAGTATTTT.

The chain uses TRBV18 and TRBJ2-5; 7 bases fit TRBD1. The germline CDR1 and CDR2 sequences are KGHSH and LQKENI. CDR3 length: 14 amino acids. J lost 2 bases, V lost 7 bases, and 7 bases had no gene match. The chain's CDR3 is CASFSTGTQETQYF. Here the CDR3 DNA reads TGTGCCAGCTTTTCGACAGGGACACAAGAGACCCAGTACTTC. Complete variable domain (other parts from reference TRBV18 and TRBJ2-5): NAGVMQNPRHLVRRRGQEARLRCSPMKGHSHVYWYRQLPEEGLKFMVYLQKENIIDESGMPKERFSAEFPKEGPSILRIQQVVRGDSAAYFCASFSTGTQETQYFGPGTRLLVL.

The rearrangement links TRBV2 to TRBJ2-2; perhaps TRBD1 as D (7 bases). This CDR3 is built from 13 residues. Germline values: CDR1 SNHLY, CDR2 FYNNEI. Trimming pared 3 bases from V and 6 bases from J, leaving 8 bases between. CDR3: CASSDRGAGELFF. The CDR3 coding sequence is TGTGCCAGCAGTGACAGGGGGGCCGGGGAGCTGTTTTTT. The full variable domain, with the rest looked up from reference TRBV2 and TRBJ2-2, is EPEVTQTPSHQVTQMGQEVILRCVPISNHLYFYWYRQILGQKVEFLVSFYNNEISEKSEIFDDQFSVERPDGSNFTLKIRSTKLEDSAMYFCASSDRGAGELFFGEGSRLTVL.

The table lists this clone with many counts. As DNA, the CDR3 is TGCGCCAGCAGCTTGGCCTCAGGGGAAACCTACGAGCAGTACTTC. This gives the protein CASSLASGETYEQYF. This chain connects TRBV5-1 to TRBJ2-7; TRBD1 might be the D (6 bases). V lost 0 bases to trimming and J lost 2 bases, with 12 bases between them. The CDR3 runs 15 residues. Germline CDR1 reads SGHRS; CDR2 reads YFSETQ.

This chain uses TRBV20-1 with TRBJ2-7, with D possibly TRBD2 on 5 matching bases. This CDR3 is built from 11 residues. Germline CDR1 DFQATT, CDR2 SNEGSKA (reference sequence). V lost 3 bases and J 6 bases, leaving 9 bases between the germline ends. This CDR3 is CSASGKVEQYF. The CDR3 coding sequence is TGCAGTGCTAGCGGGAAGGTCGAGCAGTACTTC.